The clone carrying this TCR delta chain was observed at least ten times. This DNA's translation differs at residue 3 from TCRdb's protein, which comes from a much larger clone; a read error is likely, and the protein shown is translated from the DNA. This sample is drawn from a study of γδ T cells in repeated Plasmodium falciparum infection. Whole-study context: Each infection was followed by sampling at 21 days, plus baseline and some pre-infection draws.

The CDR3 has 20 residues. Germline V gene data show CDR1 as TSWWSYY and CDR2 as QGS. TCRdb re-processed the multiplex PCR reads via CATT. The sample lists 85,000 to 90,000 delta-chain clones, about 1.5% seen once, with under 10% in the top ten. Vgamma9/Vdelta2+ and Vdelta2-negative gammadelta T cells were flow-sorted from PBMC for bulk sequencing. The source material was gamma-delta T cells from blood. This clonotype was sampled from a pool of human donors (malaria-infected and uninfected, not separated). The chain uses TRDV1 and TRDJ1; possibly TRDD3 for D (5 bases). TCRdb does not report a J gene; here it was assigned by matching the DNA to germline references. This chain's CDR3 is CAPGPPNGGTPVVGNHKLIF. The CDR3 DNA sequence: TGTGCTCCTGGGCCCCCGAATGGTGGCACCCCGGTTGTGGGGAATCATAAACTCATCTTT.